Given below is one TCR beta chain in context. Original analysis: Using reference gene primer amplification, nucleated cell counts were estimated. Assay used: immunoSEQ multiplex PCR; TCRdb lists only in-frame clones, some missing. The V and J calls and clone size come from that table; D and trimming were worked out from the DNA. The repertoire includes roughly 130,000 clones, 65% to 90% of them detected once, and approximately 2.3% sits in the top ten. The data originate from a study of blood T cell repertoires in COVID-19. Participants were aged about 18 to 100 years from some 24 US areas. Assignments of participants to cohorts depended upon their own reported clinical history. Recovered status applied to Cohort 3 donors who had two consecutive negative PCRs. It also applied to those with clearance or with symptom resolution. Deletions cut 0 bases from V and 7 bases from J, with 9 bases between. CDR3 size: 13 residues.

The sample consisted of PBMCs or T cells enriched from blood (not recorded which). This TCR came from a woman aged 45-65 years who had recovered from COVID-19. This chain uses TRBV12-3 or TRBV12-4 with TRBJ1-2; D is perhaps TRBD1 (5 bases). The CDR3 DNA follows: TGTGCCAGCAGTTTAGCGGGGGAGGGTGGCTACACCTTC. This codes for CASSLAGEGGYTF.